The 3 T cell receptor beta chains given below trace back to one sample, sequenced in a study of cytomegalovirus exposure and HLA in healthy donors. Primers for the PCR totalled 60 Vbeta and 13 Jbeta. TCRdb keeps only in-frame clones here, not all; method: immunoSEQ multiplex PCR. This sample has roughly 77,000 clones, with 72% found just once. Material for sequencing was PBMCs. These TCRs come from a woman aged 40 to 49 in good health and CMV-seropositive.

The rearrangement joins TRBV7-9 to TRBJ2-3; D is ambiguous. The V gene's germline CDR1 is SEHNR and CDR2 FQNEAQ (reference sequence). Trimming took off 8 bases at V and 3 bases at J, with 15 bases between the two ends. This CDR3 is 14 amino acids long. Here the CDR3 reads CASRVGMRTDTQYF. The CDR3 coding sequence is TGTGCCAGCCGCGTTGGTATGCGGACAGATACGCAGTATTTT.

This chain's CDR3 is CASSLEIAGLKNIQYF. CDR3 in DNA: TGCGCCAGCAGCTTGGAGATAGCGGGGCTCAAAAACATTCAGTACTTC. V gene TRBV5-1 combines with J gene TRBJ2-4; TRBD2 matches at 8 bases. The CDR3 loop spans 16 amino acids. Unmatched junction bases numbered 5, after V lost 0 bases and J lost 3 bases. The germline V gene encodes CDR1 SGHRS and CDR2 YFSETQ.

The rearrangement joins TRBV25-1 to TRBJ2-3; 8 bases map to TRBD2. After removal of 3 bases from V and 2 bases from J, the junction contained 7 bases not matched to a gene. The CDR3 loop spans 16 amino acids. Looked up from germline, CDR1 is MGHDK and CDR2 is SYGVNS. CDR3 in amino acids: CASSDDLAGYTDTQYF. In DNA, the CDR3 is TGTGCCAGCAGTGACGACCTAGCGGGCTACACAGATACGCAGTATTTT.